A single sample gave rise to the 26 T cell receptor beta chains below, sequenced in a study of blood T cell repertoires in COVID-19. Measured with immunoSEQ multiplex PCR; TCRdb has only the in-frame clones, and not every one. This sample has around 74,000 clones, with more than 90% found just once. The sample was peripheral blood. These receptors were taken from an elderly woman with active or convalescent COVID-19.

This rearrangement joins TRBV7-6 to TRBJ2-2, with 7 bases identical to TRBD2. The germline V gene has CDR1 SGHVS and CDR2 FNYEAQ. This CDR3 comprises 15 residues. J was trimmed by 5 bases and V by 1 base; bases with no gene match: 4. CDR3 residues: CASSLGGEGTGELFF. CDR3 bases: TGTGCCAGCAGCTTAGGCGGGGAGGGAACCGGGGAGCTGTTTTTT.

The chain is built from TRBV7-9 and TRBJ1-2, with D uncertain. Germline-derived CDR1 and CDR2 are SEHNR and FQNEAQ (reference sequence). This CDR3 contains 15 residues. The germline V and J ends were trimmed by 4 bases and 4 bases, with 16 bases remaining between them. CDR3 coding DNA: TGTGCCAGCAGCTCGGGGTTGACTAGCGCCTATGGCTACACCTTC. This translates into CASSSGLTSAYGYTF.

This sequence joins TRBV3-1 (or the pseudogene TRBV3-2) and TRBJ2-5; the match to TRBD1 covers 9 bases. V lost 4 bases and J lost 1; bases outside the gene matches: 4. The germline CDR1 and CDR2 sequences are LGHDT and YNNKEL (reference sequence). The CDR3 is made up of 15 amino acids. As DNA, the CDR3 is TGTGCCAGCAGCCGATTGACAGGGGGCCAAGAGACCCAGTACTTC. As protein: CASSRLTGGQETQYF.

As for this clone: The sample contains more than one DNA sequence encoding this CDR3. V gene TRBV30 combines with J gene TRBJ2-3, with D possibly being TRBD2 (6 bases). Germline CDR1 is GTSNPN and CDR2 is SVGIG (reference sequence). V lost 2 bases, J lost 1 base, and 10 bases lay in between. The CDR3 has 14 amino acids. Here the CDR3 reads CAWSRRGGTDTQYF. CDR3 sequence (DNA): TGTGCCTGGAGTCGGCGGGGCGGCACAGATACGCAGTATTTT.

The J gene is TRBJ1-1, the V gene TRBV6-5; D is possibly TRBD1 (6 bases). The CDR3 totals 16 residues. Trimming took off 2 bases at V and 0 bases at J, with 13 bases between the two ends. Germline V lookup: CDR1 MNHEY, CDR2 SVGAGI. CDR3 in DNA: TGTGCCAGCAGTTACGGAGACAGGTTCATGAACACTGAAGCTTTCTTT. Translating gives CASSYGDRFMNTEAFF.

The chain links TRBV11-2 to TRBJ1-2, with 9 bases identical to TRBD1. The CDR3 sequence is 14 residues long. After removal of 4 bases from V and 4 bases from J, the junction contained 4 bases not matched to a gene. CDR1 is SGHAT and CDR2 is FQNNGV in the germline V gene. CDR3 sequence: CASSWWDRVYGYTF. The CDR3 coding sequence is TGTGCCAGCAGCTGGTGGGACAGGGTCTATGGCTACACCTTC.

This clone was counted a single time. The rearrangement joins TRBV4-2 to TRBJ2-7; D perhaps matches TRBD2 (7 bases). This CDR3 region has 14 residues. The germline V gene has CDR1 LGHNA and CDR2 YNFKEQ. Between the trimmed V and J ends, which lost 0 bases and 7 bases, there was a span of 13 bases. CDR3 in DNA: TGTGCCAGCAGCCAAGATTGGCGGGGGCAAGAGCAGTACTTC. Translation gives CASSQDWRGQEQYF.

This chain connects TRBV11-2 to TRBJ2-2; D unclear. The ends were cut back, 4 bases at V and 4 bases at J, with 10 bases in the middle. The V gene's germline CDR1 is SGHAT and CDR2 FQNNGV. There are 14 residues in the CDR3. The CDR3 sequence is CASSYPVRTGELFF. The CDR3 DNA is TGTGCCAGCAGCTACCCAGTACGCACCGGGGAGCTGTTTTTT.

There are a few counts of this clone. This sequence joins TRBV30 and TRBJ1-5; 7 bases are a match to TRBD1. Germline assignment: CDR1 GTSNPN and CDR2 SVGIG (reference sequence). V gave up 5 bases and J gave up 0 bases; unmatched junction bases: 4. The CDR3 loop spans 14 amino acids. CDR3 in amino acids: CAWGKGASNQPQHF. Written as DNA, the CDR3 is TGTGCCTGGGGGAAGGGGGCTAGCAATCAGCCCCAGCATTTT.

This chain uses TRBV4-1 with TRBJ2-3; maybe TRBD1 (6 bases). The CDR3 is 15 amino acids. V was pared by 1 base and J by 0 bases, with 8 bases between. In germline, CDR1 is MGHRA, CDR2 YSYEKL. The CDR3 protein is CASSQARGSTDTQYF. CDR3 bases: TGCGCCAGCAGCCAAGCAAGGGGGAGCACAGATACGCAGTATTTT.

In DNA, the CDR3 is TGCGCCAGCAGCTTGACTTGGGGGACTAGTGGCTCCTACGAGCAGTACTTC. Protein sequence: CASSLTWGTSGSYEQYF. This chain joins TRBV5-1 and TRBJ2-7, with TRBD2 identical over 8 bases. Trimming at V came to 1 base and at J to 0 bases, leaving 9 bases not matched to a gene. CDR3 length equals 17 residues. The germline gives CDR1 SGHRS, CDR2 YFSETQ.

The chain employs TRBV11-3 and TRBJ2-1; maybe TRBD2 (7 bases). Per germline, CDR1 SGHNT and CDR2 YENEEA. The ends were cut back, 4 bases at V and 8 bases at J, with 24 bases in the middle. The CDR3 covers 17 residues. The CDR3 DNA follows: TGTGCCAGCAGCTCCCCTGGGGGGGGGGGGGGCATCGATGAGCAGTTCTTC. It yields the protein CASSSPGGGGGIDEQFF.

This chain uses TRBV5-1 with TRBJ2-1, with D perhaps TRBD1 (6 bases). The CDR3 runs to 14 residues. Germline CDR1 and CDR2: SGHRS and YFSETQ. Trimming cost V 4 bases and J 3 bases, with 11 bases left between them. The chain's CDR3 is CASSPGQHYNEQFF. CDR3 nucleotides: TGCGCCAGCAGCCCAGGACAGCACTACAATGAGCAGTTCTTC.

In nucleotides, the CDR3 is TGTGCCAGCAGCTTAACGGCAGGGGGCAGGAATGAGCAGTTCTTC. Residues: CASSLTAGGRNEQFF. The rearrangement links TRBV7-3 to TRBJ2-1; 8 nucleotides match TRBD1. The ends lost 0 bases at V and 7 bases at J; junction bases unmatched: 5. This CDR3 spans 15 amino acids. Germline-derived CDR1 and CDR2 are SGHTA and FQGTGA.

The J gene is TRBJ1-4, the V gene TRBV2; 8 positions match TRBD1. Germline V gene data show CDR1 as SNHLY and CDR2 as FYNNEI. Germline trimming cut 5 bases from V and 0 bases from J; bases unmatched to any gene: 2. The CDR3 length is 15 residues. The CDR3 bases are TGTGCCAGCAGTCGGACAGGGCCAACTAATGAAAAACTGTTTTTT. This sequence encodes CASSRTGPTNEKLFF. Full variable domain (outside the CDR3, taken from reference TRBV2 and TRBJ1-4): EPEVTQTPSHQVTQMGQEVILRCVPISNHLYFYWYRQILGQKVEFLVSFYNNEISEKSEIFDDQFSVERPDGSNFTLKIRSTKLEDSAMYFCASSRTGPTNEKLFFGSGTQLSVL.

This sequence joins TRBV9 and TRBJ2-6; TRBD1 is a possible D gene (5 bases). CDR1 and CDR2 (germline): SGDLS, YYNGEE. Between the trimmed V and J ends, which lost 3 bases and 1 base, there was a span of 8 bases. The CDR3 has 15 residues. Here the CDR3 reads CASSAQGSGANVLTF. Here the CDR3 DNA reads TGTGCCAGCAGCGCGCAGGGTTCTGGGGCCAACGTCCTGACTTTC.

This rearrangement joins TRBV19 to TRBJ2-7, with 8 bases matching TRBD1. After removal of 4 bases from V and 0 bases from J, the junction contained 5 bases not matched to a gene. The CDR3 totals 15 residues. CDR1 and CDR2 from the germline V gene are LNHDA and SQIVND (reference sequence). The CDR3 DNA follows: TGTGCCAGTAGTAAAACAGGGGGATCCTCCTACGAGCAGTACTTC. This gives the protein CASSKTGGSSYEQYF. Supplemented by reference TRBV19 and TRBJ2-7, the full variable domain reads DGGITQSPKYLFRKEGQNVTLSCEQNLNHDAMYWYRQDPGQGLRLIYYSQIVNDFQKGDIAEGYSVSREKKESFPLTVTSAQKNPTAFYLCASSKTGGSSYEQYFGPGTRLTVT.

This clone has a single count. This chain joins TRBV7-2 and TRBJ1-6, with a weak D call TRBD1 (5 bases). CDR3 length equals 13 residues. The germline V gene has CDR1 SGHTA and CDR2 FQGNSA. The V and J ends lost 6 bases and 9 bases respectively, with 12 bases between them. The CDR3, as DNA: TGTGCCAGCAGATGGATGGGGGGTTCACCCCTCCACTTT. Its translation is CASRWMGGSPLHF.

The V call is TRBV18, the J call TRBJ1-5; 7 bases fit TRBD1. This CDR3 comprises 15 residues. V trimming: 3 bases; J trimming: 3 bases; junction bases outside the gene matches: 5. Germline V gene data show CDR1 as KGHSH and CDR2 as LQKENI. The CDR3 DNA sequence: TGTGCCAGCTCACCGACAGGGCAACACAATCAGCCCCAGCATTTT. Translated: CASSPTGQHNQPQHF.

The CDR3 sequence is CATSDSTGQGRSYNEQFF. CDR3 sequence (DNA): TGTGCCACCAGTGACTCGACTGGACAGGGACGGTCCTACAATGAGCAGTTCTTC. This rearrangement joins TRBV24-1 to TRBJ2-1; 8 bases fit TRBD1. Germline values: CDR1 KGHDR, CDR2 SFDVKD. After removal of 4 bases from V and 1 base from J, the junction contained 11 bases not matched to a gene. The CDR3 is made up of 18 amino acids.

This chain links TRBV5-1 with TRBJ2-5; D gene ambiguous. Trimming took 2 bases from V and 3 from J, leaving 8 bases between them. The CDR3 spans 13 residues. Germline V gene lookup returns CDR1 SGHRS and CDR2 YFSETQ. The chain's CDR3 is CASSFTAEETQYF. The CDR3 DNA reads TGCGCCAGCAGCTTCACTGCCGAAGAGACCCAGTACTTC.

The V call is TRBV11-2, the J call TRBJ2-3; D is ambiguous. The CDR3 spans 14 residues. V lost 5 bases and J 6 bases, leaving 15 bases between the germline ends. Germline values: CDR1 SGHAT, CDR2 FQNNGV. The CDR3 DNA sequence: TGTGCCAGCAGCCTCGCGAATAGGCGGGATACGCAGTATTTT. Amino acids: CASSLANRRDTQYF.

CDR3 amino acids: CAWSLGTNEKLFF. CDR3 sequence (DNA): TGTGCCTGGAGTCTCGGGACTAATGAAAAACTGTTTTTT. V is TRBV30 and J is TRBJ1-4, with no clear D. The germline V and J ends were trimmed by 2 bases and 2 bases, with 6 bases remaining between them. The CDR3 has 13 amino acids. Germline V lookup: CDR1 GTSNPN, CDR2 SVGIG (reference sequence). Drawing the rest from reference TRBV30 and TRBJ1-4, the complete variable domain is SQTIHQWPATLVQPVGSPLSLECTVEGTSNPNLYWYRQAAGRGLQLLFYSVGIGQISSEVPQNLSASRPQDRQFILSSKKLLLSDSGFYLCAWSLGTNEKLFFGSGTQLSVL.

This rearrangement joins TRBV24-1 to TRBJ2-3; 8 bases are a match to TRBD1. Germline CDR1 is KGHDR and CDR2 is SFDVKD. The CDR3 is 15 residues long. The V gene end was trimmed by 3 bases and the J gene end by 4 bases; junction bases not matched to a gene: 5. The CDR3 loop reads CATSDRTGPPDTQYF. The CDR3 bases are TGTGCCACCAGTGATAGGACAGGGCCGCCAGATACGCAGTATTTT.

The V gene is TRBV5-1, the J gene TRBJ2-5; TRBD2 matches 7 bases. CDR3 length equals 15 residues. V shed 0 bases and J 2 bases; nucleotides not matched to a gene: 4. Germline CDR1 reads SGHRS; CDR2 reads YFSETQ. CDR3 region: CASSLVAGVQETQYF. The CDR3 DNA reads as TGCGCCAGCAGCTTGGTGGCGGGGGTTCAAGAGACCCAGTACTTC.

This clone showed up just once. The chain has TRBV6-5 and TRBJ2-1, with TRBD2 identical over 7 bases. Trimming at V came to 5 bases and at J to 10 bases, leaving 2 bases not matched to a gene. CDR3 size: 11 residues. Germline assignment: CDR1 MNHEY and CDR2 SVGAGI. CDR3 coding DNA: TGTGCCAGCAGTCAGGGACTAGAGCAGTTCTTC. This gives the protein CASSQGLEQFF.